This T cell receptor (beta chain) derives from a study of blood T cells in healthy people across ages. This clonotype was counted only a few times. A second PCR of roughly 7 to 11 cycles used a sample-barcoded 5' primer and a J-beta primer mix. TCRdb re-derived calls from the 5' RACE reads in MiXCR, one entry per CDR3 protein. The sample has hundreds of thousands of distinct CDR3 sequences, roughly three fifths seen once. With 5 bases clipped from V and 3 bases from J, the junction kept 4 bases outside the gene matches. The germline V gene has CDR1 MDHEN and CDR2 SYDVKM. The CDR3 consists of 14 residues.

J is TRBJ2-1 and V is TRBV28; TRBD1 matches at 7 bases. The specimen was blood. This clonotype was sampled from a man between 35 and 55 years old in good health. This chain's CDR3 is CASSNSGGYNEQFF. CDR3 DNA sequence: TGTGCCAGCAGTAACTCAGGGGGCTACAATGAGCAGTTCTTC.